This T cell receptor (beta chain) was sequenced for a study of OX40 agonist ivuxolimab in advanced cancers. Individuals having autoimmune disease history or systemic immunosuppression were not enrolled. Researchers took blood at baseline, on cycle 4 day 1, and on cycle 7 day 1. Produced via immunoSEQ multiplex PCR; TCRdb's table is partial and in-frame only. The sample holds 98,000 or so clones, around 93% seen once. Sequencing was performed on CD4+ or CD8+ T cells sorted from blood, taken in a trial of the OX40 agonist ivuxolimab. The receptor was derived from an adult with an advanced solid tumor such as melanoma, head and neck, liver or kidney cancer.

The CDR3 nucleotides are TGTGCCAGTAGTATGAGCAGGGGGGGAAAAGAGACCCAGTACTTC. It yields the protein CASSMSRGGKETQYF. J is TRBJ2-5 and V is TRBV19; D could derive from TRBD1 or TRBD2 (7 bases each). The CDR3 loop spans 15 amino acids. V was shortened by 3 bases and J by 3 bases, with 14 bases between the two germline ends. Looked up from germline, CDR1 is LNHDA and CDR2 is SQIVND (reference sequence).